This T cell receptor beta chain was sequenced in a study of cytomegalovirus exposure and HLA in healthy donors. Germline CDR1 SEHNR, CDR2 FQNEAQ (reference sequence). Trimming took 7 bases from V and 4 from J, leaving 12 bases between them. This CDR3 is 13 amino acids long. Though probably carrying unrecorded immune exposures, donors were nominally healthy at sampling. The PCR employed 60 Vbeta primers together with 13 Jbeta primers. Sequencing was performed with immunoSEQ multiplex PCR; in TCRdb, only in-frame clones are kept and a portion is missing. This sample has some 190,000 clones; about 77% occur once, and the top ten carry 2.5%.

The TCR sequence derives from a woman aged 30 to 39 in good health and CMV-seropositive. The sequenced material came from PBMCs. The chain employs TRBV7-9 and TRBJ2-3, with D maybe TRBD2 (5 bases). CDR3 protein: CASIPGVPDTQYF. Here the CDR3 DNA reads TGTGCCAGCATCCCCGGGGTACCAGATACGCAGTATTTT.